This entry concerns a single TCR beta chain. Antigen unknown. Via MiXCR, TCRdb re-called the 5' RACE reads, giving one row per CDR3 protein. The table lists approximately 250,000 distinct CDR3 sequences, about 5.2% of them singletons. This sample is part of a study of T cells after yellow fever vaccination. V lost 5 bases and J 2 bases, leaving 13 bases between the germline ends. This CDR3 is built from 15 residues. Germline-derived CDR1 and CDR2 are MNHNY and SVGAGI (reference sequence). Study-wide results and limits: Reappearance after the booster was observed for most primary-vaccination clones (around 96% CD4, almost 90% CD8). Abundant clonotypes from the bulk population could have been carried over as contaminants into FACS-sorted repertoires.

The clonotype comes from a man aged 18 to 29 who received the YFV17D yellow fever vaccine. Material: CD4+ T cells sorted from PBMCs, obtained on the day of the yellow fever booster vaccination. The J gene is TRBJ1-5, the V gene TRBV6-6; a possible D gene is TRBD1 (5 bases). The CDR3 protein is CASSASGVGNQPQHF. CDR3 nucleotide sequence: TGTGCCAGCAGTGCCTCGGGGGTAGGCAATCAGCCCCAGCATTTT.